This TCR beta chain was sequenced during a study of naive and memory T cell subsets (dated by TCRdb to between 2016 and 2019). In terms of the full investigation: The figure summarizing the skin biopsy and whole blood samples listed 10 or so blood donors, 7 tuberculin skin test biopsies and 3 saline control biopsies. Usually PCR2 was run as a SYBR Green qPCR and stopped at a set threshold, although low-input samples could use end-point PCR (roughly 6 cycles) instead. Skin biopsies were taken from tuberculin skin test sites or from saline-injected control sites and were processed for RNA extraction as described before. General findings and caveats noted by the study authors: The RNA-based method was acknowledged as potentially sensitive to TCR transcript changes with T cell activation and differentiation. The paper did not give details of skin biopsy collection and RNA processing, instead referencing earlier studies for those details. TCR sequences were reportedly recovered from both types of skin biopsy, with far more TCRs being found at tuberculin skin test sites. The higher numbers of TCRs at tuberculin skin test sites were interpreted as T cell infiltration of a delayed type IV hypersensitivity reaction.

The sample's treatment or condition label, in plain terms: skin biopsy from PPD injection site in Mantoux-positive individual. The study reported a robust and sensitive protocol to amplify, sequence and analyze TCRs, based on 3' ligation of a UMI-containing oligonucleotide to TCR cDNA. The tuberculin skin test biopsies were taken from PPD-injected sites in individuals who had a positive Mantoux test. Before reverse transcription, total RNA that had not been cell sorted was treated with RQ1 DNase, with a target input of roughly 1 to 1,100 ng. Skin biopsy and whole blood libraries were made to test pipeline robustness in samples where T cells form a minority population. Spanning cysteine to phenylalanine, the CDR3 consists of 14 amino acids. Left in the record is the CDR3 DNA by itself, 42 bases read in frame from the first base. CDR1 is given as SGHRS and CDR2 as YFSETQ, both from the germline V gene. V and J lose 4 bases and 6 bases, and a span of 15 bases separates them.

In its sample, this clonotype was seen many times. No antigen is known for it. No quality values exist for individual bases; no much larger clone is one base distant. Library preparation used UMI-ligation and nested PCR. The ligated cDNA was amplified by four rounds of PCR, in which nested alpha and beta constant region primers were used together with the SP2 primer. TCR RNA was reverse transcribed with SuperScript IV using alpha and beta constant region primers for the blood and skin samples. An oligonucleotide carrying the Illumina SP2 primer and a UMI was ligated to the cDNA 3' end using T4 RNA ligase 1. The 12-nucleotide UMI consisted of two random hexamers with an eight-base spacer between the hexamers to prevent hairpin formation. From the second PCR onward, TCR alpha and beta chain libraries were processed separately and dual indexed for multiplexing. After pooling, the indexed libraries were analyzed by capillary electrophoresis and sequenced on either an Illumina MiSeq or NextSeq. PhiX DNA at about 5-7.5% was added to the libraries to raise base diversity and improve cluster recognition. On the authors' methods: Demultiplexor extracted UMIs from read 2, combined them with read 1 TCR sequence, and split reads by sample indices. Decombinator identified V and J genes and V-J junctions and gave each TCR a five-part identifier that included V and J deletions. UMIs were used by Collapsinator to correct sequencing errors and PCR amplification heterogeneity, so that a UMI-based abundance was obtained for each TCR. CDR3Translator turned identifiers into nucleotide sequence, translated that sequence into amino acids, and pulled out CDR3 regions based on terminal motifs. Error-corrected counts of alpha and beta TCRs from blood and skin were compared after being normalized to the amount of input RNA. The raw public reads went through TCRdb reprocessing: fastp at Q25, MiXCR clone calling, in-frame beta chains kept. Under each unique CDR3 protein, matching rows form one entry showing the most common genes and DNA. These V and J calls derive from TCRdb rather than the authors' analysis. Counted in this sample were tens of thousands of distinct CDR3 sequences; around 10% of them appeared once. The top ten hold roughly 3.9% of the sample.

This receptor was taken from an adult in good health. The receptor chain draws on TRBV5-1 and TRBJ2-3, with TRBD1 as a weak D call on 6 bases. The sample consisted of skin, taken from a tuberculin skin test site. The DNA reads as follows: TGCGCCAGCAGCCTTCAACCTACAGGGGATACGCAGTATTTT. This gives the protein CASSLQPTGDTQYF.